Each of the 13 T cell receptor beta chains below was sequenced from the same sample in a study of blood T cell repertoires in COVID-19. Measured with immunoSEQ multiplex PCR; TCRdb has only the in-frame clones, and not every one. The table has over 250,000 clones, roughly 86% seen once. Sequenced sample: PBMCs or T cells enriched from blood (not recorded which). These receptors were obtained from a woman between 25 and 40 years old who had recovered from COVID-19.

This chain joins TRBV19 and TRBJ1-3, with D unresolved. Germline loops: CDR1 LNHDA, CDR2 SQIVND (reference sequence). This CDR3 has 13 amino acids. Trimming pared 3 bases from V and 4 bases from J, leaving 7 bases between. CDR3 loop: CASSIQVGNTIYF. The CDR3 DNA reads TGTGCCAGTAGTATCCAGGTCGGAAACACCATATATTTT.

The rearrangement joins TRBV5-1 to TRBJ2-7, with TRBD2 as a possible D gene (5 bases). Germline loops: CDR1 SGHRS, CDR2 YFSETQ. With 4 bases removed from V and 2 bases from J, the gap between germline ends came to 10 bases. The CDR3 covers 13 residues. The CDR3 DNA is TGCGCCAGCAGCCTACACGGGGCCTACGAGCAGTACTTC. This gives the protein CASSLHGAYEQYF.

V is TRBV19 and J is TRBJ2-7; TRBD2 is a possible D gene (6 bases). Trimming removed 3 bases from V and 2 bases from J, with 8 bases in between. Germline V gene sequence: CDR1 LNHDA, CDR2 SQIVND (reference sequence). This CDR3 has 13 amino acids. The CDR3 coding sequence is TGTGCCAGTAGTATCAGCGGGCCCTACGAGCAGTACTTC. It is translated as CASSISGPYEQYF.

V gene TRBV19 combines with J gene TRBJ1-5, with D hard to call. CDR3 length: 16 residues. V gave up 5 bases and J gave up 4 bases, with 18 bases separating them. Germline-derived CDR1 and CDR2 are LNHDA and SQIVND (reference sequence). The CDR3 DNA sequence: TGTGCCAGTAGTTTTATATGGGTCGAGACTAATCAGCCCCAGCATTTT. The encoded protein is CASSFIWVETNQPQHF. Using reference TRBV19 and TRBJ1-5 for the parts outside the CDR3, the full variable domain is DGGITQSPKYLFRKEGQNVTLSCEQNLNHDAMYWYRQDPGQGLRLIYYSQIVNDFQKGDIAEGYSVSREKKESFPLTVTSAQKNPTAFYLCASSFIWVETNQPQHFGDGTRLSIL.

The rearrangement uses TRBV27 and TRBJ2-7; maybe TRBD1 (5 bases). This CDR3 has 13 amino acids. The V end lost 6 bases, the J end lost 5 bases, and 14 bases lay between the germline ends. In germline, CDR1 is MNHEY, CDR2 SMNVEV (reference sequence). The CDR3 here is CASRQTALDEQYF. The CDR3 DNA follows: TGTGCCAGCAGGCAGACAGCTTTGGACGAGCAGTACTTC.

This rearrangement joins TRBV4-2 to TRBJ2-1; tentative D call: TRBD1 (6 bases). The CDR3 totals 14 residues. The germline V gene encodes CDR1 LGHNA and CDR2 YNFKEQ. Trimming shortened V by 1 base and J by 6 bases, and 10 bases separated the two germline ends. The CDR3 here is CASSQGRGGNEQFF. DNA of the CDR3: TGTGCCAGCAGCCAAGGTCGAGGGGGCAATGAGCAGTTCTTC.

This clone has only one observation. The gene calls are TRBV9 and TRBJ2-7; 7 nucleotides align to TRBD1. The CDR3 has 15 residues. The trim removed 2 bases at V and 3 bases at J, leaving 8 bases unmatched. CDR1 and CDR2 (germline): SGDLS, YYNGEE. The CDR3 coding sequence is TGTGCCAGCAGCGTGGGTAACAGGGGAATCTACGAGCAGTACTTC. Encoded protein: CASSVGNRGIYEQYF. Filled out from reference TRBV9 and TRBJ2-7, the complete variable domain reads DSGVTQTPKHLITATGQRVTLRCSPRSGDLSVYWYQQSLDQGLQFLIQYYNGEERAKGNILERFSAQQFPDLHSELNLSSLELGDSALYFCASSVGNRGIYEQYFGPGTRLTVT.

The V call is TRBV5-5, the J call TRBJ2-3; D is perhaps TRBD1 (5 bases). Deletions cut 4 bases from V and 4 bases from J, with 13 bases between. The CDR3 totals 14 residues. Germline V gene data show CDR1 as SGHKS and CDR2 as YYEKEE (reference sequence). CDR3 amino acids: CASSPQGRADTQYF. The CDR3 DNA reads TGTGCCAGCAGCCCGCAGGGTAGAGCAGATACGCAGTATTTT.

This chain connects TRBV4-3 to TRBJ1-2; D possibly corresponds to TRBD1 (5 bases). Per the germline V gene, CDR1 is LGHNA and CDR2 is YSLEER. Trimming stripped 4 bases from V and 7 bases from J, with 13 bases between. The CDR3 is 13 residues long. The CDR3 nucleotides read TGCGCCAGCAGCCCCCTAGGGAGGGGTGGCTACACCTTC. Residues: CASSPLGRGGYTF.

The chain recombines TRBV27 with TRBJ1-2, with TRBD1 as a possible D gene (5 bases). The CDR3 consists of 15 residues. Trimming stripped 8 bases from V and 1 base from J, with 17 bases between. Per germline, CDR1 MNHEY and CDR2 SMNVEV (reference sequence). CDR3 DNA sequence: TGTGCCAGCGGAGGGGACTTCTCCCTTAACTATGGCTACACCTTC. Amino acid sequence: CASGGDFSLNYGYTF.

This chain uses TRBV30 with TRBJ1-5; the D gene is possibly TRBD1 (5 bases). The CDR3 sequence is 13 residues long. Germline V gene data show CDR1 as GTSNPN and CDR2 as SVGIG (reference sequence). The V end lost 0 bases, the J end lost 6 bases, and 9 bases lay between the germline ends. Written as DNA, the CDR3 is TGTGCCTGGAGTGTGCAGGGAGGTCAGCCCCAGCATTTT. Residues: CAWSVQGGQPQHF.

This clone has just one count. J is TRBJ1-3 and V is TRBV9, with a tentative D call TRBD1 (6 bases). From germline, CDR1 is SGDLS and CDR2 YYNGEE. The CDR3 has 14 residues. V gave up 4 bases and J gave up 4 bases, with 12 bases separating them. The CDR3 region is CASSPAGAGNTIYF. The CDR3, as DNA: TGTGCCAGCAGCCCGGCGGGGGCGGGAAACACCATATATTTT.

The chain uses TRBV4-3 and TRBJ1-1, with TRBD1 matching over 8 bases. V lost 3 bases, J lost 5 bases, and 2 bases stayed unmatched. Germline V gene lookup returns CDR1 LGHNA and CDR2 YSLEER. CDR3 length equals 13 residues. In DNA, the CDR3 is TGCGCCAGCAGCCAGAGGACAGGGACTGAAGCTTTCTTT. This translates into CASSQRTGTEAFF.